This T cell receptor beta chain was profiled in a study of cytomegalovirus exposure and HLA in healthy donors. Study summary: Within an early data release were around 80 million unique TCRs drawn from HLA-typed donors. Findings of the study overall: In an earlier analysis, about 87% or about 30%: the productive usage of most TCR beta V segments.

The CDR3 totals 14 residues. Germline values: CDR1 MNHNS, CDR2 SASEGT. V gave up 5 bases and J gave up 2 bases; unmatched junction bases: 4. As for this clone: Its antigen is currently unknown.

The study ran its PCR with 60 Vbeta and 13 Jbeta primers. Assay: immunoSEQ multiplex PCR; the TCRdb copy retains only in-frame clones and omits some. The repertoire has about 210,000 clones, about 85% of them found once; the top ten carry roughly a tenth. The sample consisted of PBMCs. The V call is TRBV6-1, the J call TRBJ2-5, with 8 bases that match TRBD1. The receptor was derived from a woman between 50 and 59 years old in good health and CMV-seropositive. CDR3 residues: CASSKTGAQETQYF. DNA of the CDR3: TGTGCCAGCAGTAAGACAGGGGCGCAAGAGACCCAGTACTTC.